This entry describes one T cell receptor beta chain. The antigen is undetermined. The data are from a study of chemoradiotherapy in HPV16-positive cancers. The study's findings and limits: The functional HPV-specific definition rests on just two HPV16-positive patients. Non-HPV-specific T cells did not expand in tumors during treatment, whereas candidate HPV-specific clones and E7-related motifs did. For HPV16-positive patients, expanding HPV-responsive T cells associated with longer recurrence-free survival.

The assay was immunoSEQ multiplex PCR, and TCRdb's table has in-frame clones only and misses some. The sample comprises 9,500 to 15,000 clones, roughly 61% of which are singletons, and 15% to 20% rests with the top ten. Deletions cut 7 bases from V and 5 bases from J, with 20 bases between. Per the germline V gene, CDR1 is SNHLY and CDR2 is FYNNEI. The CDR3 is 15 amino acids. Repeated repertoire sampling spanned the course of chemoradiotherapy. The sequence was collected from a human donor with HPV-associated anogenital cancer. The sample was taken from a patient who underwent chemoradiotherapy. This rearrangement joins TRBV2 to TRBJ1-2; D may be TRBD1 (6 bases). As DNA, the CDR3 is TGTGCCAGCACCCTAGGGGGGACTTCCTTTTATGGCTACACCTTC. It encodes CASTLGGTSFYGYTF. The variable domain in full, with the rest retrieved from reference TRBV2 and TRBJ1-2, is EPEVTQTPSHQVTQMGQEVILRCVPISNHLYFYWYRQILGQKVEFLVSFYNNEISEKSEIFDDQFSVERPDGSNFTLKIRSTKLEDSAMYFCASTLGGTSFYGYTFGSGTRLTVV.